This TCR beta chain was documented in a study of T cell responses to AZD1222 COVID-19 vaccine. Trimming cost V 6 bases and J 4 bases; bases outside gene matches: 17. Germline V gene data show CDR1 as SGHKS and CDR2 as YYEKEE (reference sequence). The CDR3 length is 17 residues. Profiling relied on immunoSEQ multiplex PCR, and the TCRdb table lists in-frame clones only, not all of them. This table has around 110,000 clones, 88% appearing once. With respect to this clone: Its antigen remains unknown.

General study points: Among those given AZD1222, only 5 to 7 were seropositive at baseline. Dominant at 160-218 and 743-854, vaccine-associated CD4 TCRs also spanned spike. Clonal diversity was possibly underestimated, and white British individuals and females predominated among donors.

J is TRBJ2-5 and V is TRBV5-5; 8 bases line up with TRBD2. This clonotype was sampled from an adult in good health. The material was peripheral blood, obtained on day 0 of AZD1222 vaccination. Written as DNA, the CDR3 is TGTGCCAGCATCCTAGGGAAAGGGGGACTAGTCGTAGAGACCCAGTACTTC. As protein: CASILGKGGLVVETQYF.